These 23 T cell receptor beta chains were sequenced from one sample in a study of blood T cell repertoires in COVID-19. Sequenced by immunoSEQ multiplex PCR; TCRdb stores in-frame clones only, minus some. This table has 370,000 or so clones, more than 75% appearing once. Sequencing was carried out using PBMCs or T cells enriched from blood (not recorded which). These receptors originate from a man aged 30 to 45 who had recovered from COVID-19.

This clone appeared once. V gene TRBV9 combines with J gene TRBJ1-1; no firm D call. The CDR3 covers 12 residues. With 2 bases removed from V and 8 bases from J, the gap between germline ends came to 10 bases. Per the germline V gene, CDR1 is SGDLS and CDR2 is YYNGEE. The CDR3 loop reads CASSVDGIEAFF. The CDR3 DNA is TGTGCCAGCAGCGTCGACGGGATAGAAGCTTTCTTT.

With regard to this clone: The junction shows a germline mismatch at one end, possibly a read error. This chain links TRBV10-1 with TRBJ1-5, with D hard to call. This CDR3 spans 17 amino acids. Germline CDR1 WNHNN, CDR2 SYGVQD (reference sequence). CDR3 DNA: TGCGCCAGCAGGGAGTTCCTCCATCGGGGTTTCAGTCAGCCCCAGCATTTT. As protein: CASREFLHRGFSQPQHF.

The chain is built from TRBV3-1 (or the pseudogene TRBV3-2) and TRBJ2-1; D possibly corresponds to TRBD2 (7 bases). The CDR3 totals 14 residues. Looked up from germline, CDR1 is LGHDT and CDR2 is YNNKEL (reference sequence). The V end was cut by 4 bases, the J end by 5 bases, with 12 bases between. The CDR3 DNA reads as TGTGCCAGCAGCCTTTCGGGGGGCCACAATGAGCAGTTCTTC. It codes for CASSLSGGHNEQFF.

The genes are TRBV6-1 and TRBJ2-3, with 7 bases aligning to TRBD2. Germline V lookup: CDR1 MNHNS, CDR2 SASEGT. The CDR3 extends over 15 amino acids. V lost 3 bases to trimming and J lost 8 bases; unmatched junction nucleotides: 11. CDR3 coding DNA: TGTGCCAGCAGTGATAAAATGGGAACTAGCGCTACGCAGTATTTT. Translation: CASSDKMGTSATQYF.

The rearrangement uses TRBV13 and TRBJ2-3, with D perhaps matching TRBD1 (5 bases). Trimming removed 5 bases at V and 10 bases at J, with 19 bases between. The CDR3 runs 14 residues. Per the germline V gene, CDR1 is PRHDT and CDR2 is FYEKMQ (reference sequence). In DNA form, the CDR3 reads TGTGCCAGCAGCCCACACCAGACAGATCGCTCGCAGTATTTT. This gives the protein CASSPHQTDRSQYF.

The rearrangement joins TRBV19 to TRBJ2-1; D perhaps matches TRBD1 (6 bases). Per the germline V gene, CDR1 is LNHDA and CDR2 is SQIVND (reference sequence). This CDR3 spans 15 amino acids. V was cut by 4 bases and J by 4 bases, with 14 bases left in between. The CDR3 DNA reads as TGTGCCAGTAGTACAACAGGGCCTCCGTACAATGAGCAGTTCTTC. As protein: CASSTTGPPYNEQFF.

The chain links TRBV7-3 to TRBJ1-1; 11 nucleotides agree with TRBD1. Losses at the gene ends were 4 bases for V and 3 bases for J; bases not matched to a gene: 1. Per germline, CDR1 SGHTA and CDR2 FQGTGA. This CDR3 is 14 amino acids long. Written as DNA, the CDR3 is TGTGCCAGCAGCTGGACAGGGGGCGACACTGAAGCTTTCTTT. Protein product: CASSWTGGDTEAFF.

The chain carries TRBV7-2 and TRBJ1-1; D ambiguous. The CDR3 contains 12 residues. The germline V gene encodes CDR1 SGHTA and CDR2 FQGNSA. V was pared by 5 bases and J by 1 base, with 5 bases between. In nucleotides, the CDR3 is TGTGCCAGCAGCCGACAGAACACTGAAGCTTTCTTT. It is translated as CASSRQNTEAFF.

The rearrangement links TRBV5-1 to TRBJ2-5; a weak D match, TRBD1 (6 bases). The CDR3 covers 14 residues. Per germline, CDR1 SGHRS and CDR2 YFSETQ. V shed 2 bases and J shed 1 base, with 9 bases lying between them. This CDR3 is CASSFGTLQETQYF. For the CDR3, the DNA is TGCGCCAGCAGCTTCGGGACACTCCAAGAGACCCAGTACTTC.

The J gene is TRBJ2-7, the V gene TRBV30; the match to TRBD1 covers 11 bases. The V gene end was trimmed by 2 bases and the J gene end by 5 bases; junction bases not matched to a gene: 11. The CDR3 length is 16 residues. Germline values: CDR1 GTSNPN, CDR2 SVGIG (reference sequence). CDR3 sequence (DNA): TGTGCCTGGAGTCCCCAACGGACAGGGGGCGCCAACGAGCAGTACTTC. It encodes CAWSPQRTGGANEQYF.

The V call is TRBV5-6, the J call TRBJ2-7; 7 bases align to TRBD1. CDR1 and CDR2 (germline): SGHDT, YYEEEE. The CDR3 runs to 16 residues. V lost 5 bases and J lost 1; bases outside the gene matches: 12. The CDR3 coding sequence is TGTGCCAGCAGTTTTGTTGCCGGGACAGCATCCTACGAGCAGTACTTC. Amino acid sequence: CASSFVAGTASYEQYF. The variable domain in full, completed from reference TRBV5-6 and TRBJ2-7, reads DAGVTQSPTHLIKTRGQQVTLRCSPKSGHDTVSWYQQALGQGPQFIFQYYEEEERQRGNFPDRFSGHQFPNYSSELNVNALLLGDSALYLCASSFVAGTASYEQYFGPGTRLTVT.

The rearrangement uses TRBV28 and TRBJ1-1, with a weak D call TRBD1 (5 bases). Deletions cut 3 bases from V and 0 bases from J, with 8 bases between. The CDR3 is 14 amino acids. CDR1 and CDR2 (germline): MDHEN, SYDVKM. The CDR3 coding sequence is TGTGCCAGCAGTTTGAGACAGATGAACACTGAAGCTTTCTTT. It specifies CASSLRQMNTEAFF.

The V gene is TRBV9, the J gene TRBJ2-1, with 13 bases that match TRBD2. The CDR3 has 15 residues. J gave up 8 bases and V 3 bases, and 5 bases lay outside the gene matches. Germline-derived CDR1 and CDR2 are SGDLS and YYNGEE. In DNA, the CDR3 is TGTGCCAGCAGCGAGGGGACTAGCGGGAAGCATGAGCAGTTCTTC. It yields the protein CASSEGTSGKHEQFF. Full variable domain (remainder filled in from reference TRBV9 and TRBJ2-1): DSGVTQTPKHLITATGQRVTLRCSPRSGDLSVYWYQQSLDQGLQFLIQYYNGEERAKGNILERFSAQQFPDLHSELNLSSLELGDSALYFCASSEGTSGKHEQFFGPGTRLTVL.

In DNA form, the CDR3 reads TGTGCCAGCAGCACCGCCCTCGTTAGCTCTGGGGCCAACGTCCTGACTTTC. It translates to CASSTALVSSGANVLTF. The chain has TRBV5-4 and TRBJ2-6; D ambiguous. The CDR3 loop spans 17 amino acids. The germline gives CDR1 SGHNT, CDR2 YYREEE (reference sequence). V shed 4 bases and J shed 0 bases, with 14 bases lying between them.

The chain joins TRBV14 to TRBJ2-5; no firm D call. Germline CDR1 is SGHDN and CDR2 is FVKESK. CDR3 length: 13 amino acids. The V gene lost 8 bases and the J gene lost 5 bases, with 15 bases spanning the gap. CDR3 sequence reads: CASSSGLKETQYF. DNA for the CDR3: TGTGCCAGCTCCTCAGGCCTCAAGGAGACCCAGTACTTC.

The genes are TRBV12-3 or TRBV12-4 and TRBJ1-2; D is undetermined. The CDR3 length is 13 residues. Trimming removed 4 bases at V and 5 bases at J, with 11 bases between. This CDR3 is CASSSQVEYGYTF. The CDR3 coding sequence is TGTGCCAGCAGTTCCCAGGTAGAGTATGGCTACACCTTC.

This clone was seen repeatedly, ten times or more. The gene calls are TRBV27 and TRBJ2-3; 8 nucleotides line up with TRBD2. Losses at the gene ends were 7 bases for V and 0 bases for J; bases not matched to a gene: 6. CDR1 and CDR2 (germline): MNHEY, SMNVEV (reference sequence). This CDR3 has 15 amino acids. CDR3 DNA: TGTGCCAGCACCCCCGGGGGGGCCAGCACAGATACGCAGTATTTT. This codes for CASTPGGASTDTQYF.

The V and J genes are TRBV4-2 and TRBJ2-1; D is perhaps TRBD1 (6 bases). The CDR3 is 13 residues long. Per the germline V gene, CDR1 is LGHNA and CDR2 is YNFKEQ. Trimming left V 5 bases short and J 8 bases short, with 13 bases between. CDR3 residues: CASSFTGKDEQFF. As DNA, the CDR3 is TGTGCCAGCAGCTTTACAGGGAAGGATGAGCAGTTCTTC.

The chain uses TRBV12-3 or TRBV12-4 and TRBJ1-1, with unresolved D. The CDR3 extends over 13 amino acids. V lost 3 bases to trimming and J lost 4 bases, with 9 bases between them. The CDR3 is CASSFRESTEAFF. DNA for the CDR3: TGTGCCAGCAGTTTTCGGGAATCCACTGAAGCTTTCTTT.

This clone occurred a few times. The J gene is TRBJ1-3, the V gene TRBV11-2, with D hard to call. The V end lost 6 bases, the J end lost 0 bases, and 9 bases lay between the germline ends. The CDR3 contains 14 residues. The germline CDR1 and CDR2 sequences are SGHAT and FQNNGV. The CDR3: CASSHGSSGNTIYF. The CDR3 region has the DNA TGTGCCAGCAGTCACGGGAGCTCTGGAAACACCATATATTTT.

V is TRBV19 and J is TRBJ2-7; tentatively, D is TRBD1 (6 bases). This CDR3 is built from 13 residues. V was cut by 8 bases and J by 4 bases, with 15 bases left in between. Germline loops: CDR1 LNHDA, CDR2 SQIVND (reference sequence). Here the CDR3 reads CASRETGLYEQYF. The CDR3 coding sequence is TGTGCCAGTCGAGAGACAGGACTTTACGAGCAGTACTTC.

The genes are TRBV14 and TRBJ2-3; the D gene is possibly TRBD2 (7 bases). Per germline, CDR1 SGHDN and CDR2 FVKESK. CDR3 length: 13 amino acids. V dropped 4 bases and J dropped 8 bases, with 13 bases sitting between them. The CDR3 coding sequence is TGTGCCAGCAGCCCTGAGGGGGGGCGTACGCAGTATTTT. Amino acids: CASSPEGGRTQYF.

About this clone itself: The same CDR3 is also encoded by other DNA sequences in this sample. V is TRBV14 and J is TRBJ1-2; possibly TRBD1 for D (5 bases). Trimming removed 1 base from V and 5 bases from J, with 8 bases in between. From germline, CDR1 is SGHDN and CDR2 FVKESK. The CDR3 covers 13 residues. CDR3: CASSQGRGYGYTF. Here the CDR3 DNA reads TGTGCCAGCAGCCAAGGCCGGGGGTATGGCTACACCTTC. The full variable domain, rest sourced from reference TRBV14 and TRBJ1-2, is EAGVTQFPSHSVIEKGQTVTLRCDPISGHDNLYWYRRVMGKEIKFLLHFVKESKQDESGMPNNRFLAERTGGTYSTLKVQPAELEDSGVYFCASSQGRGYGYTFGSGTRLTVV.